This T cell receptor (beta chain) was sequenced for a study of cytomegalovirus exposure and HLA in healthy donors listed by TCRdb under 2017. Notes on the research overall: In an earlier analysis of roughly 500 of the donors, 250 to 350 Gb of sequence data and some 120 million unique TCR beta sequences from roughly 190 million T cells were reported. An early release that covered fewer than 750 HLA-typed donors contained approximately 300 gigabases of sequencing data and approximately 85 million unique TCR sequences. Of the 300 to 450 genotyped donors, less than 90% were placed in the genetic ancestry cluster associated with self-reported Caucasian donors. The aim of the study was to test whether cataloging public T cell receptors could identify signatures of past pathogen exposure. The study profiled the T cell repertoires of 550 to 700 subjects by immunosequencing and related them to cytomegalovirus serostatus. In addition to the first cohort of several hundred subjects, a separate validation cohort of 120 different subjects was used. To predict cytomegalovirus infection status, the study brought together high-throughput TCR immunosequencing, statistical association of individual TCRs with disease status, and machine learning. To study patterns of TCR occurrence, a later analysis re-analyzed previously published TCR beta repertoires from 650 to 750 donors and added high-resolution HLA genotyping. In the later analysis, no new phenotypic data were used to find candidate immune exposures; instead, reliance was placed on TCR beta sequences and their occurrence across donors. An earlier analysis of approximately 630 of the donors applied high-throughput TCR beta sequencing to assess whether each TCR beta V gene segment acted as functional or pseudogenic. Donor age, sex, ethnicity and CMV serostatus were compiled together with the repertoire data. Genome-wide SNP genotypes for about 65% of the roughly 670 donors were used in a later genetic analysis, which treated that subset as a discovery cohort. All discovery cohort repertoires had been generated on a single sequencing platform. Both class I and class II loci were covered by HLA typing, at four-digit resolution. The number of typed donors differed by locus: 629-630 for A, B, C, DRB1 and DQB1; 500 to 550 for DQA1; 600 to 610 for DPA1; and about 450 for DPB1. Roughly 5 DR-DQ haplotypes were treated as single units for association and clustering because of strong linkage in the cohort. Across some 400 genotyped donors of the cohort, an average of roughly 250,000 unique TCR beta nucleotide sequences per donor were sequenced, and roughly 20% of those sequences were non-productive. Overall results and qualifications from the work: Because counts were too low, approximately 18 rarely observed V segments, including chromosome 9 orphons, were excluded from the earlier analysis of around 590 of the donors. Because the 87-base-pair reads could not distinguish some IMGT-functional V segments, including TRBV6-2 and TRBV6-3, those segments were excluded. According to a later genetic analysis, donors in an Asian-associated ancestry cluster had fewer N-insertions in productive TCRs than the roughly 660-donor mean. A further reported finding was that TCR beta sequences accurately predicted the HLA-A and HLA-B alleles for most subjects in the first cohort. Immune exposure information for the cohort was limited to CMV serostatus. This cohort had only TCR beta chains sequenced, and the lack of alpha or paired-chain data limited which features could be detected. In a later genetic analysis, a missense DCLRE1C variant was associated with V-gene and J-gene trimming of TCR beta chains, and the association was replicated in an independent cohort. In a later analysis, several top co-occurrence clusters were reported to appear linked to parvovirus B19, influenza, CMV and Epstein-Barr virus. In a later analysis, 16,951 TCR beta sequences were associated with specific HLA alleles at a false discovery rate of 0.05. The classifier was reported to diagnose cytomegalovirus status with high specificity and sensitivity in both the original cohort and the validation cohort. An earlier analysis of 450 to 750 of the donors showed that most TCR beta V segments appeared in productive rearrangements either about 87% or about 30% of the time, which broadly matched IMGT annotations. A total of some 180 TCR beta chains were listed by the study as associated with cytomegalovirus. Correlated functional status among segregating V segments might be attributable to linkage disequilibrium, but an unknown experimental factor could not be ruled out. A cluster of highly shared sequence variants was judged likely to be a technical artifact of the sequencing pipeline. HLA typing was unavailable for some donors at each locus, so association tests used only the typed subset. In vitro tests confirmed that a few of the cytomegalovirus-associated TCR beta chains recognize cytomegalovirus antigens. Sequencing depth was assumed to be roughly uniform across donors in the presence/absence analyses, though that assumption may not hold. According to the authors, the approach could potentially be generalized to other disease states and immunological phenotypes. Most CMV-associated TCR beta chains appeared to be HLA-restricted in a later analysis, and the HLA associations seemed to be driven largely by CMV exposure. When HLA alleles, especially DR and DQ, strongly co-occurred, attributing TCR associations to individual alleles was difficult. In a later analysis, the rate of TCR association differed among HLA loci, with DRB1 alleles having the most associated TCRs and HLA-C alleles having the fewest. Most TCR sequences were seen in very few donors, while some public TCRs were found in many individuals. In a later analysis, HLA-associated TCR beta chains showed more clonal expansion and lower generation probabilities than non-associated chains that were equally common.

CDR1 and CDR2 were assigned from the germline V gene as MNHEY and SVGAGI. Taken from cysteine to phenylalanine, the CDR3 has 14 residues. Kept here is only the CDR3 DNA, which spans 42 bases and is read in frame from base 1. Ends trimmed: V by 8 bases, J by 7 bases; bases unmatched to a gene: 8. Libraries were prepared through the immunoSEQ multiplex PCR assay. A mixture of 60 forward primers for TCR Vbeta segments and 13 reverse primers for TCR Jbeta segments was used in the multiplex PCR. The CDR3 region of rearranged TCR beta genes was amplified from genomic DNA by a multiplex PCR assay. The amplified TCR beta libraries were sequenced on the Illumina HiSeq System as 87-base-pair reads. The paper's data handling went like this. In a later analysis, approximately 74 million unique TCR beta chains were counted across the 690 or so repertoires, and around 10 million of these chains were shared by at least two donors. Raw reads were error-corrected and collapsed into unique sequences with a nearest-neighbor algorithm that merged closely related sequences to remove PCR and sequencing errors. To assign V, D and J gene segments, CDR3 sequences were aligned to IMGT reference sequences. For a sequence to be retained, at least a six-nucleotide match to both a V gene segment and a J gene segment was required. Rearrangements were called productive when the CDR3 lacked stop codons and stayed in frame with V and J; all others were non-productive. CDR3 was defined according to IMGT convention as the region running from the second conserved V-encoded cysteine to the conserved J-encoded phenylalanine. In an earlier analysis of roughly 580 of the donors, sequences lacking an unambiguous match to a single V gene segment were excluded. An earlier analysis of roughly 590 of the donors called V segments functional above 56.7% productive rearrangements and segregating when the between-donor standard deviation exceeded 5%. A statistical classification framework was built for diagnosing cytomegalovirus status from the catalog of TCR beta chain sequences. A later analysis assigned V and J genes by comparing TCR nucleotide sequences with IMGT/GENE-DB human TR gene sequences. Using the TCRdist pipeline, a later analysis assigned CDR3 sequences along with most-parsimonious VDJ recombination scenarios. In a later analysis, each TCR beta chain was defined by its CDR3 amino acid sequence together with its V-gene family, and reads without a unique V-gene family were excluded. A later analysis removed several hundred highly shared, low-generation-probability nucleotide sequences to deal with suspected cross-contamination and a sequencing artifact. For each public chain, a later analysis derived a clonal expansion index from normalized ranks of inferred template counts within each repertoire. In a later analysis, generation probabilities were computed using a VDJ recombination model fitted to out-of-frame rearrangements, and the results were checked against IGoR. In a later analysis, hypergeometric tests were used to score TCR-TCR, TCR-HLA and TCR-CMV co-occurrence, with a repertoire-size bias correction applied to TCR pairs. False discovery rates were estimated in a later analysis by permuting HLA or CMV assignments 20 times. A later analysis grouped co-occurring TCRs with DBSCAN, adding TCRdist sequence similarity when clustering within HLA-allele-positive subsets. Co-occurrence clustering excluded repertoires with fewer than 30,000 or more than 120,000 public chains, plus five with anomalous nucleotide sharing. TCRdb carries this immuneACCESS record with in-frame sequences only. Its versions omit some clonotypes, under half of them owing to an unresolved V gene in the studies checked, with the rest unexplained. The V and J calls and the clone size are those of that table, but D and trimming were determined from the DNA. For this sample the table gives 60,000 to 70,000 clones, of which roughly 71% were detected only once. The leading ten clones occupy 25% of the sample.

This clone came up a few times. No cognate antigen has been identified for it. Base qualities are not recorded, but no much larger clone differs from it by a single base. In total, approximately 610 healthy bone marrow donors made up the cohort. At the time of sampling, every cohort member was nominally healthy, though immune exposures that went unrecorded were likely present. The donor tested CMV seropositive and was one of the 289 seropositive cohort members. Each donor provided a peripheral blood sample, and peripheral blood mononuclear cells were used for TCR beta sequencing. Genomic DNA extraction from the blood cell samples was performed with the Qiagen DNeasy Blood Extraction Kit.

The receptor was derived from a man aged 50-60 years in good health and CMV-seropositive. The sample was PBMCs. This sequence uses TRBV6-5 and TRBJ2-1, with TRBD2 identical over 10 junction bases. Read as DNA, the sequence is TGTGCCAGCTCGCTAGCGGGAGTTCAGAATGAGCAGTTCTTC. It translates as CASSLAGVQNEQFF.